Presented here are 28 T cell receptor beta chains from one specimen sequenced in a study of blood T cells in healthy people across ages. The second PCR ran about 6 to 11 cycles with a sample-barcoded 5' primer and J-beta primers. TCRdb ran MiXCR on the 5' RACE reads and lists one entry per CDR3 protein. The sample holds hundreds of thousands of distinct CDR3 sequences, around 26% seen once. Input material: blood. The source of these receptors is an elderly woman in good health.

This clonotype has at least ten counts. The V call is TRBV7-2, the J call TRBJ2-1, with TRBD2 matching over 8 bases. In germline, CDR1 is SGHTA, CDR2 FQGNSA. V lost 3 bases to trimming and J lost 6 bases; unmatched junction nucleotides: 10. This CDR3 has 16 amino acids. The CDR3 nucleotides are TGTGCCAGCAGCTTGATGTCGGGGGGGGCTGGCAATGAGCAGTTCTTC. This translates into CASSLMSGGAGNEQFF.

V is TRBV7-9 and J is TRBJ1-4; no clear D. Trimming shortened V by 6 bases and J by 1 base, and 6 bases separated the two germline ends. CDR3 size: 13 residues. Germline V lookup: CDR1 SEHNR, CDR2 FQNEAQ (reference sequence). CDR3: CASRRGTNEKLFF. Here the CDR3 DNA reads TGTGCCAGCAGGCGGGGAACTAATGAAAAACTGTTTTTT.

As DNA, the CDR3 is TGTGCCAGCAGTTTCCACAGCGTACTGAGCACAGATACGCAGTATTTT. As protein: CASSFHSVLSTDTQYF. This chain joins TRBV12-3 or TRBV12-4 and TRBJ2-3; no reliable D call. CDR3 length: 16 amino acids. The germline V and J ends were trimmed by 3 bases and 0 bases, with 13 bases remaining between them.

This clonotype appeared a few times. V gene TRBV20-1 combines with J gene TRBJ1-6; 8 bases align to TRBD1. V dropped 6 bases and J dropped 3; count of bases not matched to a gene: 4. The CDR3 spans 14 residues. Germline CDR1 DFQATT, CDR2 SNEGSKA (reference sequence). CDR3 DNA: TGCAGTGCCGGACAGGGATACTATAATTCACCCCTCCACTTT. This sequence encodes CSAGQGYYNSPLHF.

Of note for this clonotype: A read error may explain this, as a much larger clone is one base away. V and J are TRBV20-1 and TRBJ2-1; no definite D call. The CDR3 spans 11 residues. Trimming removed 5 bases at V and 7 bases at J, with 9 bases between. Per the germline V gene, CDR1 is DFQATT and CDR2 is SNEGSKA (reference sequence). The CDR3 protein is CSAHLGNEQFF. CDR3 nucleotides: TGCAGTGCTCACCTGGGGAATGAGCAGTTCTTC.

This clonotype came up a few times. This chain links TRBV9 with TRBJ1-5, with D unclear. CDR1 SGDLS and CDR2 YYNGEE come from the germline V gene. The CDR3 loop spans 15 amino acids. V was pared by 0 bases and J by 7 bases, with 14 bases between. In DNA, the CDR3 is TGTGCCAGCAGCGTAGGTCAAGATAGCAGGCAGCCCCAGCATTTT. Encoded protein: CASSVGQDSRQPQHF.

Regarding this clonotype: Germline and junction disagree at one end, which may indicate a read error. CDR3 nucleotide sequence: TGCGCCGGCAGCTTGGTTGGCGGGGGGGCTGCAGATACGCAGTATTTT. Protein sequence: CAGSLVGGGAADTQYF. V and J are TRBV5-1 and TRBJ2-3, with TRBD2 identical over 9 bases. Germline loops: CDR1 SGHRS, CDR2 YFSETQ. This CDR3 is built from 16 residues.

This clonotype is a singleton in its sample. A clone one base away is much larger, so this may be a read error. The gene calls are TRBV9 and TRBJ2-5; D perhaps matches TRBD1 (6 bases). Germline CDR1 and CDR2: SGDLS and YYNGEE. The CDR3 extends over 13 amino acids. Trimming cost V 2 bases and J 11 bases, with 16 bases left between them. The CDR3 spells CASSVLGDNEQYF. DNA for the CDR3: TGTGCCAGCAGCGTTTTGGGGGACAATGAGCAGTACTTC.

The chain employs TRBV12-3 or TRBV12-4 and TRBJ1-6, with 11 bases matching TRBD1. The CDR3 contains 16 residues. With 5 bases clipped from V and 5 bases from J, the junction kept 5 bases outside the gene matches. CDR3 loop: CASSGGDRGNNSPLHF. The DNA of the CDR3 is TGTGCCAGCAGTGGTGGGGACAGGGGGAATAATTCACCCCTCCACTTT.

The chain carries TRBV7-2 and TRBJ2-3, with 15 bases aligning to TRBD2. The CDR3 contains 16 residues. Per germline, CDR1 SGHTA and CDR2 FQGNSA. After removal of 1 base from V and 4 bases from J, the junction contained 0 bases not matched to a gene. CDR3 DNA: TGTGCCAGCAGCTTAGGGACTAGCGGGGGGGCAGATACGCAGTATTTT. It specifies CASSLGTSGGADTQYF.

This sequence joins TRBV29-1 and TRBJ2-2, with 7 bases aligning to TRBD2. V lost 7 bases, J lost 6 bases, and 5 bases stayed unmatched. CDR3 length: 12 amino acids. From germline, CDR1 is SQVTM and CDR2 ANQGSEA. The CDR3 DNA sequence: TGCAGCGGGGGGAGGGTATCCGGGGAGCTGTTTTTT. Translating it yields CSGGRVSGELFF.

Only a few counts were recorded for this clonotype. The chain recombines TRBV12-3 or TRBV12-4 with TRBJ2-4; a possible D gene is TRBD1 (5 bases). The germline V and J ends were trimmed by 3 bases and 10 bases, with 13 bases remaining between them. The CDR3 length is 13 residues. CDR3: CASSFTRERIQYF. In DNA, the CDR3 is TGTGCCAGCAGTTTTACCAGGGAACGGATTCAGTACTTC.

CDR3 DNA: TGTGCCAGCAGCTTGCGACTAGCGGGGACCGGGGAGCTGTTTTTT. It codes for CASSLRLAGTGELFF. This sequence joins TRBV9 and TRBJ2-2, with TRBD2 matching 11 bases. The CDR3 has 15 amino acids. Trimming cost V 4 bases and J 5 bases; bases outside gene matches: 4. The germline V gene encodes CDR1 SGDLS and CDR2 YYNGEE.

This clonotype was observed at least ten times. The rearrangement joins TRBV12-3 or TRBV12-4 to TRBJ1-2; a weak D match, TRBD1 (5 bases). V lost 5 bases and J 8 bases, leaving 15 bases between the germline ends. The CDR3 consists of 13 residues. The DNA of the CDR3 is TGTGCCAGCAGTCCGGGGACGGCCAACGGCTACACCTTC. Its protein product is CASSPGTANGYTF.

The genes are TRBV5-5 and TRBJ2-2; D is uncertain. Per the germline V gene, CDR1 is SGHKS and CDR2 is YYEKEE (reference sequence). The length of the CDR3 is 15 residues. V gave up 0 bases and J gave up 6 bases, with 12 bases separating them. CDR3 bases: TGTGCCAGCAGCTTGGGGGATGGGGTCGCCGGGGAGCTGTTTTTT. Translation: CASSLGDGVAGELFF.

About this clonotype itself: One base away lies a much larger clone, so this may be a sequencing read error. The chain joins TRBV6-1 to TRBJ2-5; D is uncertain. The CDR3 consists of 12 residues. Looked up from germline, CDR1 is MNHNS and CDR2 is SASEGT. As DNA, the CDR3 is TGTGCCAGCGGTGATACTCTTGAGACCCAGTACTTC. This sequence encodes CASGDTLETQYF.

This clonotype was seen only a few times. V gene TRBV27 combines with J gene TRBJ1-1, with D perhaps TRBD1 (5 bases). The CDR3 is 15 residues long. Germline V gene lookup returns CDR1 MNHEY and CDR2 SMNVEV (reference sequence). Between the trimmed V and J ends, which lost 4 bases and 2 bases, there was a span of 14 bases. The chain's CDR3 is CASSSRVKGNTEAFF. For the CDR3, the DNA is TGTGCCAGCAGTTCCAGGGTCAAGGGTAACACTGAAGCTTTCTTT.

The chain couples TRBV7-2 to TRBJ2-2; D assignment may be TRBD1 or TRBD2 (5 bases each). Trimming shortened V by 5 bases and J by 5 bases, and 12 bases separated the two germline ends. CDR1 is SGHTA, CDR2 FQGNSA, per germline. The CDR3 totals 14 residues. The CDR3, as DNA: TGTGCCAGCAGCGGGGGAGTTCCAACCGGGGAGCTGTTTTTT. Translated: CASSGGVPTGELFF.

The CDR3 nucleotides are TGTGCCAGCAGTGTGGCAGGGAGACCAGATACGCAGTATTTT. This codes for CASSVAGRPDTQYF. The chain employs TRBV12-3 or TRBV12-4 and TRBJ2-3, with D possibly being TRBD1 or TRBD2 (5 bases each). V was pared by 5 bases and J by 4 bases, with 13 bases between. The CDR3 sequence is 14 residues long.

As concerns this clonotype: A much more abundant neighbour one base away suggests this may be a read error. This chain connects TRBV7-2 to TRBJ2-7, with TRBD1 matching over 10 bases. The CDR3 is 14 residues long. CDR1 is SGHTA, CDR2 FQGNSA, per germline. In nucleotides, the CDR3 is TGTGCCAGCAGCCGCGGGACAGGGGTCTACGTGCAGTACTTC. Encoded protein: CASSRGTGVYVQYF.

The chain employs TRBV9 and TRBJ1-1; D not resolved. V was shortened by 4 bases and J by 2 bases, with 18 bases between the two germline ends. Germline V CDR1 and CDR2: SGDLS, YYNGEE. The CDR3 loop spans 16 amino acids. The DNA for the CDR3 is TGTGCCAGCAGCCCACAGCGTGACACCTTTAACACTGAAGCTTTCTTT. This sequence encodes CASSPQRDTFNTEAFF.

This clonotype was seen a few times. The V gene is TRBV18, the J gene TRBJ2-1, with D perhaps TRBD1 or TRBD2 (5 bases each). The last part of the DNA fits TRBJ2-7 better; the J call may be wrong. The CDR3 contains 15 residues. Looked up from germline, CDR1 is KGHSH and CDR2 is LQKENI. Here the CDR3 DNA reads TGTGCCAGCTCACGCTGGGGGAGCTCCTACAATGAGCAGTACTTC. It yields the protein CASSRWGSSYNEQYF.

Note on this clonotype: This could be a read error, since a much larger clone is one nucleotide away. The rearrangement uses TRBV7-2 and TRBJ2-3; 8 bases agree with TRBD2. The germline gives CDR1 SGHTA, CDR2 FQGNSA. This CDR3 spans 17 amino acids. The CDR3 nucleotides read TGTGCCAGCAGCTTAGCGCCAGCGGGGGTCTACACAGATACGCGGTATTTT. This translates into CASSLAPAGVYTDTRYF.

This clonotype has a handful of counts. V usage is TRBV20-1 and J usage is TRBJ1-1, with D possibly being TRBD1 (5 bases). The CDR3 is 13 amino acids. Germline lookup yields CDR1 DFQATT and CDR2 SNEGSKA (reference sequence). The V and J ends lost 3 bases and 3 bases respectively, with 11 bases between them. In nucleotides, the CDR3 is TGCAGTGCTAGCTCGAGGGGCTACACTGAAGCTTTCTTT. Translation: CSASSRGYTEAFF.

V usage is TRBV7-2 and J usage is TRBJ1-1, with TRBD1 as a possible D gene (6 bases). CDR1 is SGHTA and CDR2 is FQGNSA in the germline V gene. Trimming removed 4 bases at V and 11 bases at J, with 14 bases between. The CDR3 loop spans 12 amino acids. The CDR3 sequence: CASSSGHRYAFF. CDR3 sequence (DNA): TGTGCCAGCAGCTCGGGACACCGGTACGCTTTCTTT.

This clonotype appeared many times. The rearrangement uses TRBV5-5 and TRBJ2-5; possibly TRBD1 or TRBD2 for D (5 bases each). Germline CDR1 SGHKS, CDR2 YYEKEE (reference sequence). This CDR3 comprises 14 residues. The V end lost 3 bases, the J end lost 5 bases, and 14 bases lay between the germline ends. CDR3 protein: CASSSGAGEETQYF. The CDR3 DNA sequence: TGTGCCAGCAGCTCTGGGGCCGGGGAGGAGACCCAGTACTTC.

The chain combines TRBV6-5 with TRBJ2-5, with D hard to call. V shed 4 bases and J shed 9 bases, with 15 bases lying between them. Germline lookup yields CDR1 MNHEY and CDR2 SVGAGI. This CDR3 spans 13 amino acids. The CDR3 protein is CASSSLTPGAQYF. The CDR3 DNA reads as TGTGCCAGCAGTTCCTTGACTCCGGGCGCCCAGTACTTC.

This clonotype came up a few times. This chain uses TRBV20-1 with TRBJ1-1, with D uncertain. The CDR3 is 11 residues long. Germline lookup yields CDR1 DFQATT and CDR2 SNEGSKA (reference sequence). The V and J ends lost 6 bases and 1 base respectively, with 6 bases between them. CDR3 DNA sequence: TGCAGTGCAGGGAGGAACACTGAAGCTTTCTTT. Protein sequence: CSAGRNTEAFF.